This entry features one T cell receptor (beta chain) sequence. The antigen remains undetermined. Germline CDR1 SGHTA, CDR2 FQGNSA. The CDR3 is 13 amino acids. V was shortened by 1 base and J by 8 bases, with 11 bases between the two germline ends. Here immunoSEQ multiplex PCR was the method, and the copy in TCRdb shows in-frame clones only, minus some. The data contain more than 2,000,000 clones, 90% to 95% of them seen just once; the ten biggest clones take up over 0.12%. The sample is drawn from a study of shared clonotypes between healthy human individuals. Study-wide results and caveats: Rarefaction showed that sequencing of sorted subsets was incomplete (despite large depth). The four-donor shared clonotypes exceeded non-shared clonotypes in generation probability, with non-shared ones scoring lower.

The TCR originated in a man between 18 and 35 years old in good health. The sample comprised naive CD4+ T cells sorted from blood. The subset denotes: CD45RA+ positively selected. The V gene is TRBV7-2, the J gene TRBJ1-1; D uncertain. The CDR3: CASSLGVGREAFF. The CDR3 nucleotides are TGTGCCAGCAGCTTAGGGGTTGGGAGGGAAGCTTTCTTT. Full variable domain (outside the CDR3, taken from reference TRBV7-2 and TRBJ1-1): GAGVSQSPSNKVTEKGKDVELRCDPISGHTALYWYRQSLGQGLEFLIYFQGNSAPDKSGLPSDRFSAERTGGSVSTLTIQRTQQEDSAVYLCASSLGVGREAFFGQGTRLTVV.